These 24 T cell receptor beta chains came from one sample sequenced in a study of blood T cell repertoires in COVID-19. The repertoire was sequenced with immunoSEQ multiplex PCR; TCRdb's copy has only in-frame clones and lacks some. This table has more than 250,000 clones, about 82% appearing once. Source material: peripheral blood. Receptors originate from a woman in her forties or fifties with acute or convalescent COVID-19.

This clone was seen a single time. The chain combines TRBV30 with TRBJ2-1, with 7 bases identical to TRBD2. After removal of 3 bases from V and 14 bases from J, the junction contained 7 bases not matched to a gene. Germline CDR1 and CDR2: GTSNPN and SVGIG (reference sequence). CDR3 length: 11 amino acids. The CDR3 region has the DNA TGTGCCTGGAGGATGGGAGGGCCTGAGTTCTTC. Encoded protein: CAWRMGGPEFF.

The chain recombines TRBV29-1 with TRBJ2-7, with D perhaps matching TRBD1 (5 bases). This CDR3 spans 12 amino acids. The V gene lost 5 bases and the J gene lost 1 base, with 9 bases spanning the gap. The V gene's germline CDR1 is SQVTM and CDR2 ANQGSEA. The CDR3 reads CSVLTVSYEQYF. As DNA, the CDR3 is TGCAGCGTTTTGACAGTTTCCTACGAGCAGTACTTC.

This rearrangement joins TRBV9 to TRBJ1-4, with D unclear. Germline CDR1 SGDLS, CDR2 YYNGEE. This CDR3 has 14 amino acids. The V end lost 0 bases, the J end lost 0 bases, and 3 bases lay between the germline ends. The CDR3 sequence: CASSVVATNEKLFF. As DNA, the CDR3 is TGTGCCAGCAGCGTAGTAGCAACTAATGAAAAACTGTTTTTT.

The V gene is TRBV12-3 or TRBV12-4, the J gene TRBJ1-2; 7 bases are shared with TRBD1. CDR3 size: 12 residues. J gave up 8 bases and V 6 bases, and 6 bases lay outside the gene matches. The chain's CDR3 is CASSDRERGYTF. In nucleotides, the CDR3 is TGTGCCAGCAGCGACAGGGAGAGAGGCTACACCTTC.

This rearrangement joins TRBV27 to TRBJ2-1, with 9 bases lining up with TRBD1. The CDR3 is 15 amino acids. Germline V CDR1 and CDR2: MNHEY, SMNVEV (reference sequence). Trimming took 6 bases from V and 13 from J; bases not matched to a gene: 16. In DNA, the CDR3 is TGTGCCAGCAGCCTTAACGACAGGGGGTGGAACCCACAGTTCTTC. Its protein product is CASSLNDRGWNPQFF.

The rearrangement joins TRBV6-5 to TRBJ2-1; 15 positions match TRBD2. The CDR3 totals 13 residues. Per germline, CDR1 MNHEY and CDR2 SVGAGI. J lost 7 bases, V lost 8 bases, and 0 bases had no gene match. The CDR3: CASGLAGGNEQFF. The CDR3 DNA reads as TGTGCCAGCGGACTAGCGGGAGGGAATGAGCAGTTCTTC.

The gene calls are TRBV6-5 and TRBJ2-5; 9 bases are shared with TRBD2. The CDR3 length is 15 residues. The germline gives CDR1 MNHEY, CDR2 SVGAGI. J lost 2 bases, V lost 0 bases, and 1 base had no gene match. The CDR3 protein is CASSYSTSGQETQYF. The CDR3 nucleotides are TGTGCCAGCAGTTACTCGACTAGCGGACAAGAGACCCAGTACTTC.

The CDR3 sequence is CASSLQGLAGDEQYF. The CDR3 DNA is TGCGCCAGCAGCTTACAGGGACTAGCGGGGGACGAGCAGTACTTC. This chain uses TRBV5-1 with TRBJ2-7; 14 nucleotides match TRBD2. CDR1 is SGHRS, CDR2 YFSETQ, per germline. The CDR3 totals 15 residues. V trimming: 2 bases; J trimming: 5 bases; junction bases outside the gene matches: 3.

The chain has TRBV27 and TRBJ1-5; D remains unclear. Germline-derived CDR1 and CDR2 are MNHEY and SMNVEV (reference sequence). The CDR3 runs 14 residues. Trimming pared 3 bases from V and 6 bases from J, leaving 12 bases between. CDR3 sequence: CASSFGFMGQPQHF. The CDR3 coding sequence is TGTGCCAGCAGTTTCGGGTTTATGGGTCAGCCCCAGCATTTT.

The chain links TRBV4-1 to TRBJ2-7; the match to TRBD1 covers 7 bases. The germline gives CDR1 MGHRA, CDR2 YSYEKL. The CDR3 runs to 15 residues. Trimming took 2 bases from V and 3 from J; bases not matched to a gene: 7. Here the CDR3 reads CASSQPDRENYEQYF. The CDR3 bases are TGCGCCAGCAGCCAACCTGACAGGGAGAACTACGAGCAGTACTTC.

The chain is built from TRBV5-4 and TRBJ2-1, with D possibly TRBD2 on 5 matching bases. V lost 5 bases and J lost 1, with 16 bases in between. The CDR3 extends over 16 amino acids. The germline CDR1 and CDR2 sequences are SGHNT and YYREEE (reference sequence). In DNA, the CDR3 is TGTGCCAGCAGTGGCAGGAGGCTAGCATCCTACAATGAGCAGTTCTTC. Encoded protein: CASSGRRLASYNEQFF.

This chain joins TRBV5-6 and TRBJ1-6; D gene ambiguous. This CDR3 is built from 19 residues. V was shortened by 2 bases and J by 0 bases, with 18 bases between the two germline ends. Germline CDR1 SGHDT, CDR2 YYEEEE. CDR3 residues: CASSFGPGAAYSYNSPLHF. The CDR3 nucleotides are TGTGCCAGCAGCTTTGGGCCGGGAGCGGCCTACTCCTATAATTCACCCCTCCACTTT.

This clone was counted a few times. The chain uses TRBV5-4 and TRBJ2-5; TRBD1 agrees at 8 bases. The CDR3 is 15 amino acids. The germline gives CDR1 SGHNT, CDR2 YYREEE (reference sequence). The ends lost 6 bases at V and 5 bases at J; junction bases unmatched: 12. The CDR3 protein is CASKNPGQELETQYF. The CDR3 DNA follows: TGTGCCAGCAAAAACCCGGGACAGGAGCTCGAGACCCAGTACTTC.

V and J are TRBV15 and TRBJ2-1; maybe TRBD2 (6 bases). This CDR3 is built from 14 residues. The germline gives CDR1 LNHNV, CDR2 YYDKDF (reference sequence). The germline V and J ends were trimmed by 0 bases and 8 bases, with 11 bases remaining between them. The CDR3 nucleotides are TGTGCCACCAGCAGAGATCGCGCGGGGCATGAGCAGTTCTTC. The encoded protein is CATSRDRAGHEQFF.

Here the CDR3 DNA reads TGCGCCAGCAGCTTGAACAGGGATGGCTACACCTTC. It is translated as CASSLNRDGYTF. The chain employs TRBV5-1 and TRBJ1-2, with D tentatively TRBD1 (6 bases). With 1 base removed from V and 6 bases from J, the gap between germline ends came to 7 bases. CDR1 is SGHRS and CDR2 is YFSETQ in the germline V gene. The CDR3 is 12 residues long. Full variable domain (outside the CDR3, taken from reference TRBV5-1 and TRBJ1-2): KAGVTQTPRYLIKTRGQQVTLSCSPISGHRSVSWYQQTPGQGLQFLFEYFSETQRNKGNFPGRFSGRQFSNSRSEMNVSTLELGDSALYLCASSLNRDGYTFGSGTRLTVV.

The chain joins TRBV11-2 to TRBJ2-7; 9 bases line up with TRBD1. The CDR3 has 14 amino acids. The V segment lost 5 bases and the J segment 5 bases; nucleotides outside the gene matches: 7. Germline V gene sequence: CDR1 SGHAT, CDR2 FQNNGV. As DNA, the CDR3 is TGTGCCAGCAGCCCAGGGACAGGGAACGACGAGCAGTACTTC. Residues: CASSPGTGNDEQYF.

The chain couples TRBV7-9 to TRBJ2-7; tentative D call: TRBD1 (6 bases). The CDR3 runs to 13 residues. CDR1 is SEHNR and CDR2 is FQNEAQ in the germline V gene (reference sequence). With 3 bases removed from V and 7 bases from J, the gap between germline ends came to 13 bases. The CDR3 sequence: CASSLGRGQEQYF. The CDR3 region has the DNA TGTGCCAGCAGCTTGGGCCGAGGACAGGAGCAGTACTTC.

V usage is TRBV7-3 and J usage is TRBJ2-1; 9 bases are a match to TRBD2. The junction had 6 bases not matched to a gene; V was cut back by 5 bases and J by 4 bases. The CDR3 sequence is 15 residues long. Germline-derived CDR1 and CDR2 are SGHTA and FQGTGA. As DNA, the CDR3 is TGTGCCAGCAGCACGGGACTAGCCTGGTACAATGAGCAGTTCTTC. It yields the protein CASSTGLAWYNEQFF.

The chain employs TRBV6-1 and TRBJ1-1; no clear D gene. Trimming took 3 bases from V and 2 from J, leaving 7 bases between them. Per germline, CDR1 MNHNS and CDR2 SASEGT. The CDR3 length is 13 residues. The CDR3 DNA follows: TGTGCCAGCAGTGACGCAGGAAACACTGAAGCTTTCTTT. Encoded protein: CASSDAGNTEAFF.

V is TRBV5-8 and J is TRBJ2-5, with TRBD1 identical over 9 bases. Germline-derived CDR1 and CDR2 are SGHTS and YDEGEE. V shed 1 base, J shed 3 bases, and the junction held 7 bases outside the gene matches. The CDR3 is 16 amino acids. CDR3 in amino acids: CASSLLGQGSKETQYF. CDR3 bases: TGTGCCAGCAGCTTGTTGGGACAGGGTTCGAAAGAGACCCAGTACTTC.

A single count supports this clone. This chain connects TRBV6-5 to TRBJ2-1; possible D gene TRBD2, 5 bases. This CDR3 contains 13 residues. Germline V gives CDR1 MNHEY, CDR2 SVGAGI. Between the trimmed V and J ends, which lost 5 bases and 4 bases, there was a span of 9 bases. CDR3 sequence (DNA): TGTGCCAGCAGTCTAGAGGGATACAATGAGCAGTTCTTC. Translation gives CASSLEGYNEQFF.

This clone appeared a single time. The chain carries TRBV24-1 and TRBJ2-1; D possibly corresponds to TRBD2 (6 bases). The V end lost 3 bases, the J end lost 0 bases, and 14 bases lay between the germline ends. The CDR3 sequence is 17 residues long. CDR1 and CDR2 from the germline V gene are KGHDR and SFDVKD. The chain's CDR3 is CATSDTFRRASYNEQFF. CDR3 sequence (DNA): TGTGCCACCAGTGATACGTTTCGGAGGGCCTCCTACAATGAGCAGTTCTTC.

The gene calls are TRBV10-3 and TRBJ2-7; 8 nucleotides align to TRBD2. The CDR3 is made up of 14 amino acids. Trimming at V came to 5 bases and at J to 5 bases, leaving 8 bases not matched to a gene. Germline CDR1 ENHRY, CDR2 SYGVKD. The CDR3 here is CAISPAGGSNEQYF. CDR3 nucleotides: TGTGCCATCAGTCCGGCGGGGGGCAGCAACGAGCAGTACTTC.

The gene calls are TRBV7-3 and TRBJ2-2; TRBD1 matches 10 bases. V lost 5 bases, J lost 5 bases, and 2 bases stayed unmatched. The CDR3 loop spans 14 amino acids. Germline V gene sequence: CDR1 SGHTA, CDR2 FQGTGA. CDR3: CASSPDRGTGELFF. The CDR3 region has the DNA TGTGCCAGCAGCCCGGACAGGGGGACCGGGGAGCTGTTTTTT.